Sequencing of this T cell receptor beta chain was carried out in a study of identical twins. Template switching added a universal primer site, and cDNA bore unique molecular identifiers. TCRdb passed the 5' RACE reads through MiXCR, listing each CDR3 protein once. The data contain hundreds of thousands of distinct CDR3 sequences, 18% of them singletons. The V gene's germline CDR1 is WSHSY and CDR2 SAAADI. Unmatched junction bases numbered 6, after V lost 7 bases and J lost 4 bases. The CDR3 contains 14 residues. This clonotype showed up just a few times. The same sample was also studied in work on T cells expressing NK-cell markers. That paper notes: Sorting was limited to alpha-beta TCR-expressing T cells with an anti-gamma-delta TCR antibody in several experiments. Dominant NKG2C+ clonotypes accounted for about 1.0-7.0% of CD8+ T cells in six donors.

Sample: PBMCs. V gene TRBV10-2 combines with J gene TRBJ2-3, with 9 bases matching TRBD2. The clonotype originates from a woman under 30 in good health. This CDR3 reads CASTRSGGADTQYF. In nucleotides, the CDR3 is TGCGCCAGCACCCGTAGCGGGGGTGCAGATACGCAGTATTTT.